This paragraph covers one T cell receptor (beta chain) sequence. The antigen remains undetermined. CDR3 size: 17 residues. V shed 4 bases and J shed 0 bases, with 19 bases lying between them. Germline CDR1 DFQATT, CDR2 SNEGSKA (reference sequence). TCRdb reanalysed the reads using MiXCR and keeps one entry per CDR3 protein. The repertoire holds roughly 230,000 distinct CDR3 sequences, with about 23% as singletons. The source of the sample is a study of T cell repertoires in cytomegalovirus infection. Study-wide points: CMV carriers with the relevant HLA were identified by cumulative public TCR beta family frequency.

The V gene is TRBV20-1, the J gene TRBJ2-1; D possibly corresponds to TRBD2 (6 bases). Material for sequencing was CD8+ T cells from PBMCs. The TCR sequence derives from a human donor in good health (CMV status not recorded). Some clones in this sample may be carry-over from other donors' samples. In DNA, the CDR3 is TGCAGTGCTACTTCCTCGCTAGCGTGGAGCTCCTACAATGAGCAGTTCTTC. Amino acid sequence: CSATSSLAWSSYNEQFF.